The rows below give T cell receptor beta chains drawn from one sample of a study of T cell repertoires in cytomegalovirus infection. MiXCR was run by TCRdb on the reads, yielding one entry per CDR3 protein. In the table there are 480,000 or so distinct CDR3 sequences, over 9% of which are singletons. The sample was PBMCs. The receptors originated from a human donor in good health (CMV status not recorded). Some clones in this sample may be carry-over from other donors' samples. Both conserved end residues are part of each CDR3. A D gene is named only where the DNA matches it firmly. Rows give clone size only sometimes, using once, few, many, or a class for an expanded clone.

CDR3 protein,CDR3 DNA,J gene,V gene,clone size,D gene
CASSIFGDEQYF,TGTGCCAGTAGTATATTCGGGGACGAGCAGTACTTC,TRBJ2-7,TRBV19,many,.
CAWSADRAQPQHF,TGTGCCTGGAGCGCCGACAGGGCTCAGCCCCAGCATTTT,TRBJ1-5,TRBV30,.,TRBD1
CASSLGLTSSEQYF,TGTGCCAGCAGTTTGGGCTTGACTAGCTCCGAGCAGTACTTC,TRBJ2-7,TRBV12-3/TRBV12-4,.,TRBD2
CSATDVTGWDGELFF,TGCAGTGCTACAGACGTGACAGGGTGGGACGGGGAGCTGTTTTTT,TRBJ2-2,TRBV20-1,many,TRBD1
CVSRADYNEQFF,TGTGTCAGCAGAGCTGACTACAATGAGCAGTTCTTC,TRBJ2-1,TRBV28,.,.
CASSRLEVTDTQYF,TGTGCCAGCAGTCGACTAGAGGTCACAGATACGCAGTATTTT,TRBJ2-3,TRBV6-6,few,.
CSASVSDFLSEQYF,TGCAGTGCTAGTGTATCGGACTTCCTTAGCGAGCAGTACTTC,TRBJ2-7,TRBV20-1,few,.
CASSLATGGNEQFF,TGTGCCAGCAGCTTAGCGACAGGGGGCAATGAGCAGTTCTTC,TRBJ2-1,TRBV7-2,many,TRBD1
CASSGRDRATGELFF,TGTGCCAGCAGCGGCCGGGACAGGGCCACCGGGGAGCTGTTTTTT,TRBJ2-2,TRBV14,few,TRBD1
CASRSTLQPPDEKLFF,TGTGCCAGCCGCTCGACGTTACAACCCCCGGACGAAAAACTGTTTTTT,TRBJ1-4,TRBV7-9,.,.
CASSLVDRGGGYTF,TGTGCCAGCAGTTTAGTTGACAGGGGGGGAGGCTACACCTTC,TRBJ1-2,TRBV28,.,TRBD1
CASSVMGHTNQPQHF,TGTGCCAGCAGTGTTATGGGACACACCAATCAGCCCCAGCATTTT,TRBJ1-5,TRBV2,.,.
CASSQRTSGYTF,TGTGCCAGCAGCCAGCGGACTTCAGGCTACACCTTC,TRBJ1-2,TRBV14,many,.
CATFSDGNYGYTF,TGTGCCACCTTCTCGGACGGGAACTATGGCTACACCTTC,TRBJ1-2,TRBV25-1,.,.
CASSPPSGRPTDTQYF,TGTGCCAGCTCACCACCGAGCGGGAGGCCCACAGATACGCAGTATTTT,TRBJ2-3,TRBV18,few,TRBD2
CASSPEGVTVDTQYF,TGCGCCAGCAGCCCGGAAGGGGTTACGGTAGATACGCAGTATTTT,TRBJ2-3,TRBV5-1,.,.
CSARRSLASETQYF,TGCAGTGCTCGACGGAGCCTAGCATCGGAGACCCAGTACTTC,TRBJ2-5,TRBV20-1,many,.
CASSQGGTYGDSHLHF,TGTGCCAGCAGCCAAGGAGGAACATACGGCGATTCACACCTCCACTTT,TRBJ1-6,TRBV3-1,once,.
CASSYSSSGGATSTDTQYF,TGTGCCAGCAGTTACTCCTCTAGCGGGGGGGCCACCAGCACAGATACGCAGTATTTT,TRBJ2-3,TRBV6-5,many,TRBD2
CASSWDRGPEKLFF,TGTGCCAGCAGCTGGGACAGGGGGCCTGAAAAACTGTTTTTT,TRBJ1-4,TRBV7-9,many,TRBD1
CASSNQGMDGYTF,TGTGCCAGCTCAAACCAGGGGATGGATGGCTACACCTTC,TRBJ1-2,TRBV2,.,.
CASSIPGLGVYEQYF,TGTGCCAGCAGCATCCCTGGACTAGGTGTTTACGAGCAGTACTTC,TRBJ2-7,TRBV3-1,.,TRBD2
CASSQVDGESTEAFF,TGTGCCAGCAGCCAAGTGGACGGAGAGAGCACTGAAGCTTTCTTT,TRBJ1-1,TRBV4-2,many,.
CASCRSGGLTDTQYF,TGTGCCAGCTGCCGGTCGGGAGGCCTCACAGATACGCAGTATTTT,TRBJ2-3,TRBV7-9,.,TRBD2
CASSATERYNEQFF,TGCGCCAGCAGCGCCACAGAGAGATACAATGAGCAGTTCTTC,TRBJ2-1,TRBV5-1,many,.
CASSLWANGYNEQFF,TGTGCCAGCAGCTTATGGGCTAACGGATACAATGAGCAGTTCTTC,TRBJ2-1,TRBV7-3,many,.
CSVASTSGGAYEQFF,TGCAGCGTGGCCAGTACTAGCGGGGGGGCGTATGAGCAGTTCTTC,TRBJ2-1,TRBV29-1,few,TRBD2
CATSDLYHPEQYF,TGTGCCACCAGTGATTTGTACCACCCCGAGCAGTACTTC,TRBJ2-7,TRBV24-1,few,.
CATSSGPGLAGEGEQFF,TGTGCCACCAGCAGTGGCCCGGGACTAGCGGGAGAGGGTGAGCAGTTCTTC,TRBJ2-1,TRBV15,.,TRBD2
CASSEFGGELFF,TGTGCCAGCAGTGAATTTGGCGGGGAGCTGTTTTTT,TRBJ2-2,TRBV25-1,.,.
CASRWGSGTNTGELFF,TGTGCCAGTAGGTGGGGGAGTGGGACGAACACCGGGGAGCTGTTTTTT,TRBJ2-2,TRBV19,.,.
CASSQETAGTGDEQYF,TGCGCCAGCAGCCAAGAGACTGCCGGGACAGGGGACGAGCAGTACTTC,TRBJ2-7,TRBV4-1,many,TRBD1
CASSQDYRRYEQYF,TGTGCCAGCAGCCAGGACTACCGCCGCTACGAGCAGTACTTC,TRBJ2-7,TRBV6-1,many,.
CASSSGAGNTEAFF,TGTGCCAGCAGCTCGGGGGCGGGGAACACTGAAGCTTTCTTT,TRBJ1-1,TRBV7-9,many,.
CASRQGSNQPQHF,TGTGCCAGCCGGCAGGGTAGCAATCAGCCCCAGCATTTT,TRBJ1-5,TRBV7-8,many,.
CASSVASRGPAGYTF,TGTGCCAGCAGCGTAGCATCGAGGGGGCCGGCAGGCTACACCTTC,TRBJ1-2,TRBV9,many,TRBD1
CASSLGLAGKETQYF,TGTGCCAGCAGCCTCGGACTAGCGGGAAAAGAGACCCAGTACTTC,TRBJ2-5,TRBV7-3,many,TRBD2
CASSAGTSGGAEETQYF,TGCGCCAGCAGCGCCGGGACTAGCGGGGGGGCCGAGGAGACCCAGTACTTC,TRBJ2-5,TRBV5-1,.,TRBD2
CASSPGGREVNIQYF,TGTGCCAGCAGCCCCGGCGGCAGGGAGGTAAACATTCAGTACTTC,TRBJ2-4,TRBV5-4,.,.
CASSPGQGNHNEQFF,TGTGCCAGCAGCCCCGGACAGGGGAACCACAATGAGCAGTTCTTC,TRBJ2-1,TRBV28,few,TRBD1
CASSLRRGGAYNEQFF,TGCGCCAGCAGCTTACGACGTGGCGGGGCCTACAATGAGCAGTTCTTC,TRBJ2-1,TRBV5-1,.,.
CASSQSGPACEKLFF,TGCGCCAGCAGTCAATCGGGACCGGCCTGTGAAAAACTGTTTTTT,TRBJ1-4,TRBV23-1,many,.
CASRWSLNQPQHF,TGTGCCAGTAGGTGGAGTTTGAATCAGCCCCAGCATTTT,TRBJ1-5,TRBV19,many,.
CASSPRGDVPGEQYF,TGTGCCAGCAGCCCCCGGGGGGACGTACCGGGAGAGCAGTACTTC,TRBJ2-7,TRBV6-1,many,TRBD2
CAISERTGWQYF,TGTGCCATCAGTGAGCGGACAGGGTGGCAGTACTTC,TRBJ2-5,TRBV10-3,many,TRBD1
CSVSGLAGGDEQYF,TGCAGCGTCTCAGGACTAGCGGGAGGGGACGAGCAGTACTTC,TRBJ2-7,TRBV29-1,many,TRBD2
CAISEPSGGRGATGELFF,TGTGCCATCAGTGAGCCCAGCGGAGGAAGGGGGGCCACCGGGGAGCTGTTTTTT,TRBJ2-2,TRBV10-3,many,.